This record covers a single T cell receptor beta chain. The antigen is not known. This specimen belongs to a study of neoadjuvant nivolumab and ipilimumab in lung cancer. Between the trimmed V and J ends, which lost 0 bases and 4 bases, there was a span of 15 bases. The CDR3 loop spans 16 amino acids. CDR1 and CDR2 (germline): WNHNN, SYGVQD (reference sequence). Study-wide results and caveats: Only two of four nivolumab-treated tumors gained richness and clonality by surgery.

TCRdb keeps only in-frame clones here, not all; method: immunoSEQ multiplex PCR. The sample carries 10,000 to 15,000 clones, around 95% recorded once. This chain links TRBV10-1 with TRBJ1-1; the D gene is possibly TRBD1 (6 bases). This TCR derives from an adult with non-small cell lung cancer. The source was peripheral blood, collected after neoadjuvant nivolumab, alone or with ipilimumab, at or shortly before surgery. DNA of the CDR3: TGCGCCAGCAGTGAGTCCACAGGGAGGGAGGGCACTGAAGCTTTCTTT. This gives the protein CASSESTGREGTEAFF.